The rows below give T cell receptor beta chains drawn from one sample of a study of identical twins. In TCRdb, the 5' RACE reads were re-called with MiXCR into one record per CDR3 protein. Counted here are approximately 230,000 distinct CDR3 sequences, about 6.7% occurring once; the ten biggest clones make up 13% to 15%. The sample was also reused in another study, on T cells expressing NK-cell markers.

The sequenced material came from CD8+ T cells sorted from blood. Every receptor here comes from a woman aged 18-29 years in good health. The CDR3 runs from the conserved cysteine through the conserved F or W. The order of the fields is J gene, V gene, D gene, clone size, CDR3 DNA, CDR3 protein. D genes are given only for firm matches. Clone sizes are given selectively: once, few, many, or a class where the clone is expanded.

>TRBJ2-7|TRBV5-1|TRBD1|many
TGCGCCAGCAGCTCCGGGACAGGGCTCCACGAGCAGTACTTC
CASSSGTGLHEQYF
>TRBJ2-7|TRBV2|NA|NA
TGTGCCAGCAGTGTTACTACCGAGCAGTACTTC
CASSVTTEQYF
>TRBJ1-2|TRBV12-3/TRBV12-4|NA|few
TGTGCCAGCAGTTTTACGGGGATTAGCGGCTACACCTTC
CASSFTGISGYTF
>TRBJ1-2|TRBV27|NA|many
TGTGCCAGCAGAGAAGGAGGGGTAGGCTACACCTTC
CASREGGVGYTF
>TRBJ2-2|TRBV3-1|NA|few
TGTGCCAGCAGCCAAGACACGACCGGGGAGCTGTTTTTT
CASSQDTTGELFF
>TRBJ2-1|TRBV7-9|NA|NA
TGTGCCAGCAGCTTACATTCGGAGAGCAATGAGCAGTTCTTC
CASSLHSESNEQFF
>TRBJ2-7|TRBV19|TRBD1|many
TGTGCCAGTAGTGAGGACAGGTACTACGAGCAGTACTTC
CASSEDRYYEQYF
>TRBJ2-1|TRBV6-2/TRBV6-3|NA|many
TGTGCCAGCAGTTCCTTCACTTCCTACAATGAGCAGTTCTTC
CASSSFTSYNEQFF
>TRBJ1-1|TRBV15|NA|few
TGTGCCACCGTAGCGGGGACAACAGGACCCACTGAAGCTTTCTTT
CATVAGTTGPTEAFF
>TRBJ2-1|TRBV10-3|TRBD2|many
TGTGCCATCAGTGTCCTCACTAGCGGGAGCTCCTACAATGAGCAGTTCTTC
CAISVLTSGSSYNEQFF
>TRBJ2-3|TRBV4-2|NA|few
TGTGCCAGCAGCCAAGAGGGGACTTTACTGGATACGCAGTATTTT
CASSQEGTLLDTQYF
>TRBJ2-1|TRBV12-5|NA|NA
TGTGCTAGTGCGGGGAGGATATACAATGAGCAGTTCTTC
CASAGRIYNEQFF
>TRBJ1-2|TRBV27|TRBD1|few
TGTGCCAGCAGTCTGGAGGGACAGGGCAACTATGGCTACACCTTC
CASSLEGQGNYGYTF
>TRBJ2-7|TRBV19|NA|NA
TGTACGATCTCAGCTTACGAGCAGTACTTC
CTISAYEQYF
>TRBJ2-1|TRBV6-2/TRBV6-3|TRBD2|few
TGTGCCAGCAGTTACTCGTCTAGCGGGGGGTTCTTC
CASSYSSSGGFF